This T cell receptor (beta chain) was sequenced for a study of chemoradiotherapy in HPV16-positive cancers. Overall study: Candidate HPV-specific clones and shared TCR motifs came from two HPV16-positive patients. Whole-study findings and limits: Functional assays defining HPV-specific T cells used only a couple of HPV16-positive patients.

Germline CDR1 SGHNT, CDR2 YENEEA. This CDR3 contains 13 residues. V gave up 5 bases and J gave up 5 bases, with 12 bases separating them. Concerning this clone itself: Its antigen is as yet unknown.

Produced via immunoSEQ multiplex PCR; TCRdb's table is partial and in-frame only. The table has some 11,000 clones, around 70% seen once. The sequence was collected from a human donor with HPV-associated anogenital cancer. This sample was obtained from a patient who underwent chemoradiotherapy. This chain joins TRBV11-3 and TRBJ1-2; a possible D gene is TRBD1 (5 bases). The CDR3 DNA reads as TGTGCCAGCAGCGCTGGGGGGGGGTATGGCTACACCTTC. Amino acids: CASSAGGGYGYTF.